The 5 T cell receptor beta chains below all came from one sample that was sequenced in a study of shared clonotypes between healthy human individuals. Clones were sequenced by immunoSEQ multiplex PCR, and TCRdb holds only the in-frame ones, with some missing. This sample has about 2.1 million clones, with just over 90% found just once. Naive-designated CD8 cells lacked CD45RO, were positively enriched for CCR7, and omitted terminally differentiated effector memory CD45RA+ cells. Sequenced: naive CD8+ T cells from PBMCs. These receptor sequences come from a man between 18 and 35 years old in good health. Some clones in this sample may be carry-over from other donors' samples.

The chain carries TRBV5-6 and TRBJ2-1; 14 bases map to TRBD2. This CDR3 has 19 amino acids. V gave up 3 bases and J gave up 0 bases; unmatched junction bases: 8. In germline, CDR1 is SGHDT, CDR2 YYEEEE. For the CDR3, the DNA is TGTGCCAGCAGCTACCCCTGGACTAGCGGGGGGAGCTCCTACAATGAGCAGTTCTTC. Protein: CASSYPWTSGGSSYNEQFF.

The V call is TRBV2, the J call TRBJ2-5, with 8 bases lining up with TRBD2. Germline V gene data show CDR1 as SNHLY and CDR2 as FYNNEI. The CDR3 has 15 residues. Trimming took 7 bases from V and 5 from J; bases not matched to a gene: 12. The CDR3 DNA is TGTGCCAGCATCCTAGGGCCAGCGGGAGTGGAGACCCAGTACTTC. The encoded protein is CASILGPAGVETQYF.

The chain links TRBV19 to TRBJ1-1, with D possibly TRBD1 on 6 matching bases. Germline V gene data show CDR1 as LNHDA and CDR2 as SQIVND (reference sequence). The CDR3 totals 14 residues. With 6 bases removed from V and 3 bases from J, the gap between germline ends came to 14 bases. CDR3 coding DNA: TGTGCCAGTAGGCCAAGGGGGGCGTACACTGAAGCTTTCTTT. Its translation is CASRPRGAYTEAFF.

The chain recombines TRBV7-9 with TRBJ1-5, with TRBD1 matching over 7 bases. Germline CDR1 is SEHNR and CDR2 is FQNEAQ (reference sequence). The CDR3 spans 17 residues. Losses at the gene ends were 4 bases for V and 7 bases for J; bases not matched to a gene: 16. This chain's CDR3 is CASSSSITDRAGQPQHF. DNA for the CDR3: TGTGCCAGCAGCTCCTCCATCACCGACAGGGCGGGACAGCCCCAGCATTTT.

The V call is TRBV19, the J call TRBJ1-1; 7 nucleotides line up with TRBD1. J lost 7 bases, V lost 4 bases, and 3 bases had no gene match. CDR3 size: 12 residues. Per the germline V gene, CDR1 is LNHDA and CDR2 is SQIVND (reference sequence). This CDR3 is CASSTGTDEAFF. The CDR3 bases are TGTGCCAGTAGTACTGGGACAGATGAAGCTTTCTTT.